A single sample gave rise to the 10 T cell receptor beta chains below, sequenced in a study of cytomegalovirus exposure and HLA in healthy donors. The PCR was carried out with 60 Vbeta primers and 13 Jbeta primers. Libraries were prepared by immunoSEQ multiplex PCR; TCRdb keeps only in-frame clonotypes and omits some of them. The table has approximately 160,000 clones, roughly 82% seen once. The sequenced sample was PBMCs. These receptors originate from a woman between 25 and 40 years old in good health and CMV-seronegative.

The chain recombines TRBV7-8 with TRBJ2-7, with TRBD2 identical over 13 bases. Trimming took 8 bases from V and 2 from J; bases not matched to a gene: 6. CDR1 is SGHVS and CDR2 is FQNEAQ in the germline V gene. This CDR3 is built from 15 residues. CDR3 in DNA: TGTGCCAGCGGCCGTGGGACTAGCGGGACCTACGAGCAGTACTTC. Protein product: CASGRGTSGTYEQYF.

The CDR3: CASSLVSGTGVTEAFF. CDR3 DNA sequence: TGTGCCAGCAGCTTAGTTTCCGGGACAGGGGTAACTGAAGCTTTCTTT. The chain carries TRBV7-8 and TRBJ1-1; the match to TRBD1 covers 10 bases. V lost 1 base to trimming and J lost 5 bases; unmatched junction nucleotides: 7. The CDR3 contains 16 residues. Germline V lookup: CDR1 SGHVS, CDR2 FQNEAQ.

This clone was detected a few times. V and J are TRBV7-2 and TRBJ2-3; the match to TRBD2 covers 7 bases. V was clipped by 0 bases and J by 5 bases; unmatched bases: 5. Germline assignment: CDR1 SGHTA and CDR2 FQGNSA. CDR3 size: 15 residues. The CDR3 sequence is CASSLAPSGGDTQYF. The CDR3 bases are TGTGCCAGCAGCTTAGCCCCTTCGGGAGGAGATACGCAGTATTTT.

The chain is built from TRBV21-1 and TRBJ2-1; no DNA check was done on the table's D call, TRBD1. TRBV21-1 is labeled a pseudogene. The CDR3 totals 15 residues. The CDR3 reads CASSKPRDSYNEQFF. The CDR3 DNA reads TGTGCCAGCAGCAAGCCCCGGGACAGCTACAATGAGCAGTTCTTC.

This chain links TRBV11-3 with TRBJ1-1; D call uncertain. V lost 0 bases and J 1 base, leaving 6 bases between the germline ends. The CDR3 covers 14 residues. Germline loops: CDR1 SGHNT, CDR2 YENEEA. As DNA, the CDR3 is TGTGCCAGCAGCTTAGATGGCCCGAACACTGAAGCTTTCTTT. Residues: CASSLDGPNTEAFF. The whole variable domain, filled in from reference TRBV11-3 and TRBJ1-1, reads EAGVVQSPRYKIIEKKQPVAFWCNPISGHNTLYWYLQNLGQGPELLIRYENEEAVDDSQLPKDRFSAERLKGVDSTLKIQPAELGDSAVYLCASSLDGPNTEAFFGQGTRLTVV.

The chain couples TRBV9 to TRBJ2-7; TRBD1 agrees at 8 bases. The CDR3 extends over 16 amino acids. Trimming removed 4 bases from V and 4 bases from J; junction bases left unmatched: 13. Germline-derived CDR1 and CDR2 are SGDLS and YYNGEE. The CDR3 DNA reads as TGTGCCAGCAGCCATGGAGGACAGGGACGGGTTTACGAGCAGTACTTC. Encoded protein: CASSHGGQGRVYEQYF.

This chain connects TRBV19 to TRBJ1-3; 7 nucleotides match TRBD1. CDR3 length: 15 amino acids. Germline V gene data show CDR1 as LNHDA and CDR2 as SQIVND (reference sequence). Trimming removed 3 bases from V and 3 bases from J; junction bases left unmatched: 5. CDR3 DNA sequence: TGTGCCAGTAGTATTCAGACAGGGTTTGGAAACACCATATATTTT. It yields the protein CASSIQTGFGNTIYF. Full variable domain (remainder filled in from reference TRBV19 and TRBJ1-3): DGGITQSPKYLFRKEGQNVTLSCEQNLNHDAMYWYRQDPGQGLRLIYYSQIVNDFQKGDIAEGYSVSREKKESFPLTVTSAQKNPTAFYLCASSIQTGFGNTIYFGEGSWLTVV.

The chain's CDR3 is CASSPGLIYNSPLHF. The CDR3 bases are TGTGCCAGCAGCCCGGGACTGATTTATAATTCACCCCTCCACTTT. This chain connects TRBV5-6 to TRBJ1-6; tentative D call: TRBD1 (5 bases). The germline V and J ends were trimmed by 4 bases and 4 bases, with 12 bases remaining between them. The CDR3 is 15 residues long. The V gene's germline CDR1 is SGHDT and CDR2 YYEEEE.

The rearrangement joins TRBV19 to TRBJ1-1; tentative D call: TRBD1 (6 bases). Trimming shortened V by 7 bases and J by 5 bases, and 17 bases separated the two germline ends. The CDR3 contains 14 residues. Germline V gene sequence: CDR1 LNHDA, CDR2 SQIVND (reference sequence). The CDR3 protein is CASNSAGVATEAFF. The DNA for the CDR3 is TGTGCCAGTAATTCGGCAGGGGTGGCAACTGAAGCTTTCTTT.

V gene TRBV25-1 combines with J gene TRBJ1-6; 9 bases are shared with TRBD1. The CDR3 sequence is 15 residues long. Germline V CDR1 and CDR2: MGHDK, SYGVNS. V was pared by 6 bases and J by 7 bases, with 7 bases of the junction left unmatched. The CDR3 region is CASRDRGSENSPLHF. As DNA, the CDR3 is TGTGCCAGCAGGGACAGGGGTTCGGAGAATTCACCCCTCCACTTT.